Listed below are T cell receptor beta chains from one sample, sequenced in a study of human T cells and chemical hapten exposure. TCRdb recomputed calls from the RACE reads with MiXCR, one row per CDR3 protein. The sample shows 150,000 to 200,000 distinct CDR3 sequences, 13% to 15% of them seen only once. The starting material was whole blood, obtained in connection with sensitization to the hapten diphenylcyclopropenone (DPC). The receptor set was obtained from a woman in her twenties or thirties with alopecia areata. Some clones in this sample may be carry-over from other donors' samples. Each CDR3 is given with its conserved first and last residue. A D gene is named only where the DNA matches it firmly. Not every row has a clone size; where given, it reads once, few, many or a size class.

D gene | J gene | V gene | clone size | CDR3 protein | CDR3 DNA
. | TRBJ1-2 | TRBV12-5 | many | CASGLHPGGSYGYTF | TGTGCTAGTGGTTTGCACCCGGGGGGATCCTATGGCTACACCTTC
. | TRBJ2-5 | TRBV5-1 | few | CASSLGQTSNQETQYF | TGCGCCAGCAGCTTGGGGCAGACTAGTAATCAAGAGACCCAGTACTTC
. | TRBJ2-5 | TRBV7-2 | few | CASSLVRFQETQYF | TGTGCCAGCAGCTTAGTCAGGTTCCAAGAGACCCAGTACTTC
. | TRBJ2-1 | TRBV6-2/TRBV6-3 | few | CASSYSAVGNEQFF | TGTGCCAGCAGTTATTCCGCCGTCGGCAATGAGCAGTTCTTC
. | TRBJ2-7 | TRBV20-1 | many | CSARRGPYEQYF | TGCAGTGCTAGGCGGGGGCCCTACGAGCAGTACTTC
TRBD1 | TRBJ1-2 | TRBV5-1 | . | CASSPRQGSTLYGYTF | TGCGCCAGCAGCCCTCGACAGGGATCCACCCTTTATGGCTACACCTTC
. | TRBJ2-2 | TRBV28 | . | CASSFDRSAGELFF | TGTGCCAGCAGTTTTGATAGGTCAGCCGGGGAGCTGTTTTTT
. | TRBJ2-3 | TRBV2 | few | CASKERASTDTQYF | TGTGCCAGCAAGGAGCGGGCTAGCACAGATACGCAGTATTTT
TRBD2 | TRBJ2-2 | TRBV15 | . | CATSRSRSGRRTGELFF | TGTGCCACCAGCAGATCTCGAAGCGGGAGAAGGACCGGGGAGCTGTTTTTT
. | TRBJ1-1 | TRBV7-3 | few | CASSSSMGTEAFF | TGTGCCAGCAGCTCCTCTATGGGCACTGAAGCTTTCTTT
TRBD2 | TRBJ2-3 | TRBV27 | . | CARSIIAGGTDTQYF | TGTGCCAGAAGTATCATAGCGGGAGGGACAGATACGCAGTATTTT
. | TRBJ1-5 | TRBV6-2/TRBV6-3 | few | CASSFTYSGPQPQHF | TGTGCCAGCAGTTTTACGTATTCAGGGCCTCAGCCCCAGCATTTT
. | TRBJ2-2 | TRBV6-5 | . | CASKFSANTGELFF | TGTGCCAGCAAATTCAGCGCGAACACCGGGGAGCTGTTTTTT
TRBD1 | TRBJ2-2 | TRBV30 | . | CAWTRTGITGELFF | TGTGCCTGGACCCGGACAGGGATCACCGGGGAGCTGTTTTTT
. | TRBJ1-3 | TRBV7-9 | many | CASSPPGTTGNTIYF | TGTGCCAGCAGCCCCCCCGGGACGACAGGAAACACCATATATTTT
. | TRBJ2-5 | TRBV6-5 | many | CASSSGQETQYF | TGTGCCAGCAGTAGCGGCCAAGAGACCCAGTACTTC
TRBD1 | TRBJ1-3 | TRBV7-2 | few | CASSFNRGGSGNTIYF | TGTGCCAGCAGCTTCAACAGGGGGGGCTCTGGAAACACCATATATTTT
TRBD1 | TRBJ1-6 | TRBV7-8 | few | CASSLVGVGGTVNSPLHF | TGTGCCAGCAGCTTAGTTGGGGTTGGCGGGACAGTCAATTCACCCCTCCACTTT
. | TRBJ2-7 | TRBV7-6 | few | CASSLAGAGLNEQYF | TGTGCCAGCAGCTTAGCCGGGGCAGGTTTAAACGAGCAGTACTTC
. | TRBJ1-1 | TRBV12-3/TRBV12-4 | many | CASSLSGLITEAFF | TGTGCCAGCAGTTTATCGGGGCTGATTACTGAAGCTTTCTTT
TRBD1 | TRBJ2-7 | TRBV4-3 | once | CASSQDFRTGGHEQYF | TGCGCCAGCAGCCAAGACTTCAGGACAGGCGGACACGAGCAGTACTTC
TRBD1 | TRBJ2-1 | TRBV11-2 | . | CASSPTGDYNEQFF | TGTGCCAGCAGCCCGACAGGGGACTACAATGAGCAGTTCTTC
TRBD1 | TRBJ2-2 | TRBV5-1 | . | CASSPDRAPTGELFF | TGCGCCAGCAGCCCCGACAGGGCTCCCACCGGGGAGCTGTTTTTT
TRBD2 | TRBJ2-1 | TRBV5-4 | few | CASSLRASGKYEQFF | TGTGCCAGCAGCTTGAGGGCTAGCGGAAAGTATGAGCAGTTCTTC
. | TRBJ1-2 | TRBV7-9 | many | CASSLGQSYGYTF | TGTGCCAGCAGCTTAGGACAGTCCTATGGCTACACCTTC
. | TRBJ1-1 | TRBV7-9 | . | CASSLWNMNTEAFF | TGTGCCAGCAGCTTATGGAATATGAACACTGAAGCTTTCTTT
. | TRBJ1-5 | TRBV10-2 | few | CAPPRSGGQPQHF | TGCGCCCCACCGCGTTCAGGCGGTCAGCCCCAGCATTTT
TRBD1 | TRBJ2-6 | TRBV6-2/TRBV6-3 | . | CAVPEATRTGSSGANVLTF | TGTGCCGTGCCCGAGGCCACGAGGACAGGCTCCTCTGGGGCCAACGTCCTGACTTTC
. | TRBJ1-5 | TRBV12-3/TRBV12-4 | few | CASGHTNQPQHF | TGTGCCAGCGGACATACCAATCAGCCCCAGCATTTT
TRBD1 | TRBJ2-5 | TRBV28 | . | CASSHDRDGETQYF | TGTGCCAGCAGCCATGACAGGGATGGAGAGACCCAGTACTTC
TRBD1 | TRBJ2-5 | TRBV5-1 | . | CASSYQDRPQETQYF | TGCGCCAGCAGTTATCAGGACAGGCCCCAAGAGACCCAGTACTTC
TRBD1 | TRBJ1-2 | TRBV2 | . | CASSDFRQGENGYTF | TGTGCCAGCAGTGATTTTCGACAGGGCGAGAATGGCTACACCTTC
. | TRBJ1-5 | TRBV30 | few | CAWTPQGSNQPQHF | TGTGCCTGGACCCCACAGGGTAGCAATCAGCCCCAGCATTTT